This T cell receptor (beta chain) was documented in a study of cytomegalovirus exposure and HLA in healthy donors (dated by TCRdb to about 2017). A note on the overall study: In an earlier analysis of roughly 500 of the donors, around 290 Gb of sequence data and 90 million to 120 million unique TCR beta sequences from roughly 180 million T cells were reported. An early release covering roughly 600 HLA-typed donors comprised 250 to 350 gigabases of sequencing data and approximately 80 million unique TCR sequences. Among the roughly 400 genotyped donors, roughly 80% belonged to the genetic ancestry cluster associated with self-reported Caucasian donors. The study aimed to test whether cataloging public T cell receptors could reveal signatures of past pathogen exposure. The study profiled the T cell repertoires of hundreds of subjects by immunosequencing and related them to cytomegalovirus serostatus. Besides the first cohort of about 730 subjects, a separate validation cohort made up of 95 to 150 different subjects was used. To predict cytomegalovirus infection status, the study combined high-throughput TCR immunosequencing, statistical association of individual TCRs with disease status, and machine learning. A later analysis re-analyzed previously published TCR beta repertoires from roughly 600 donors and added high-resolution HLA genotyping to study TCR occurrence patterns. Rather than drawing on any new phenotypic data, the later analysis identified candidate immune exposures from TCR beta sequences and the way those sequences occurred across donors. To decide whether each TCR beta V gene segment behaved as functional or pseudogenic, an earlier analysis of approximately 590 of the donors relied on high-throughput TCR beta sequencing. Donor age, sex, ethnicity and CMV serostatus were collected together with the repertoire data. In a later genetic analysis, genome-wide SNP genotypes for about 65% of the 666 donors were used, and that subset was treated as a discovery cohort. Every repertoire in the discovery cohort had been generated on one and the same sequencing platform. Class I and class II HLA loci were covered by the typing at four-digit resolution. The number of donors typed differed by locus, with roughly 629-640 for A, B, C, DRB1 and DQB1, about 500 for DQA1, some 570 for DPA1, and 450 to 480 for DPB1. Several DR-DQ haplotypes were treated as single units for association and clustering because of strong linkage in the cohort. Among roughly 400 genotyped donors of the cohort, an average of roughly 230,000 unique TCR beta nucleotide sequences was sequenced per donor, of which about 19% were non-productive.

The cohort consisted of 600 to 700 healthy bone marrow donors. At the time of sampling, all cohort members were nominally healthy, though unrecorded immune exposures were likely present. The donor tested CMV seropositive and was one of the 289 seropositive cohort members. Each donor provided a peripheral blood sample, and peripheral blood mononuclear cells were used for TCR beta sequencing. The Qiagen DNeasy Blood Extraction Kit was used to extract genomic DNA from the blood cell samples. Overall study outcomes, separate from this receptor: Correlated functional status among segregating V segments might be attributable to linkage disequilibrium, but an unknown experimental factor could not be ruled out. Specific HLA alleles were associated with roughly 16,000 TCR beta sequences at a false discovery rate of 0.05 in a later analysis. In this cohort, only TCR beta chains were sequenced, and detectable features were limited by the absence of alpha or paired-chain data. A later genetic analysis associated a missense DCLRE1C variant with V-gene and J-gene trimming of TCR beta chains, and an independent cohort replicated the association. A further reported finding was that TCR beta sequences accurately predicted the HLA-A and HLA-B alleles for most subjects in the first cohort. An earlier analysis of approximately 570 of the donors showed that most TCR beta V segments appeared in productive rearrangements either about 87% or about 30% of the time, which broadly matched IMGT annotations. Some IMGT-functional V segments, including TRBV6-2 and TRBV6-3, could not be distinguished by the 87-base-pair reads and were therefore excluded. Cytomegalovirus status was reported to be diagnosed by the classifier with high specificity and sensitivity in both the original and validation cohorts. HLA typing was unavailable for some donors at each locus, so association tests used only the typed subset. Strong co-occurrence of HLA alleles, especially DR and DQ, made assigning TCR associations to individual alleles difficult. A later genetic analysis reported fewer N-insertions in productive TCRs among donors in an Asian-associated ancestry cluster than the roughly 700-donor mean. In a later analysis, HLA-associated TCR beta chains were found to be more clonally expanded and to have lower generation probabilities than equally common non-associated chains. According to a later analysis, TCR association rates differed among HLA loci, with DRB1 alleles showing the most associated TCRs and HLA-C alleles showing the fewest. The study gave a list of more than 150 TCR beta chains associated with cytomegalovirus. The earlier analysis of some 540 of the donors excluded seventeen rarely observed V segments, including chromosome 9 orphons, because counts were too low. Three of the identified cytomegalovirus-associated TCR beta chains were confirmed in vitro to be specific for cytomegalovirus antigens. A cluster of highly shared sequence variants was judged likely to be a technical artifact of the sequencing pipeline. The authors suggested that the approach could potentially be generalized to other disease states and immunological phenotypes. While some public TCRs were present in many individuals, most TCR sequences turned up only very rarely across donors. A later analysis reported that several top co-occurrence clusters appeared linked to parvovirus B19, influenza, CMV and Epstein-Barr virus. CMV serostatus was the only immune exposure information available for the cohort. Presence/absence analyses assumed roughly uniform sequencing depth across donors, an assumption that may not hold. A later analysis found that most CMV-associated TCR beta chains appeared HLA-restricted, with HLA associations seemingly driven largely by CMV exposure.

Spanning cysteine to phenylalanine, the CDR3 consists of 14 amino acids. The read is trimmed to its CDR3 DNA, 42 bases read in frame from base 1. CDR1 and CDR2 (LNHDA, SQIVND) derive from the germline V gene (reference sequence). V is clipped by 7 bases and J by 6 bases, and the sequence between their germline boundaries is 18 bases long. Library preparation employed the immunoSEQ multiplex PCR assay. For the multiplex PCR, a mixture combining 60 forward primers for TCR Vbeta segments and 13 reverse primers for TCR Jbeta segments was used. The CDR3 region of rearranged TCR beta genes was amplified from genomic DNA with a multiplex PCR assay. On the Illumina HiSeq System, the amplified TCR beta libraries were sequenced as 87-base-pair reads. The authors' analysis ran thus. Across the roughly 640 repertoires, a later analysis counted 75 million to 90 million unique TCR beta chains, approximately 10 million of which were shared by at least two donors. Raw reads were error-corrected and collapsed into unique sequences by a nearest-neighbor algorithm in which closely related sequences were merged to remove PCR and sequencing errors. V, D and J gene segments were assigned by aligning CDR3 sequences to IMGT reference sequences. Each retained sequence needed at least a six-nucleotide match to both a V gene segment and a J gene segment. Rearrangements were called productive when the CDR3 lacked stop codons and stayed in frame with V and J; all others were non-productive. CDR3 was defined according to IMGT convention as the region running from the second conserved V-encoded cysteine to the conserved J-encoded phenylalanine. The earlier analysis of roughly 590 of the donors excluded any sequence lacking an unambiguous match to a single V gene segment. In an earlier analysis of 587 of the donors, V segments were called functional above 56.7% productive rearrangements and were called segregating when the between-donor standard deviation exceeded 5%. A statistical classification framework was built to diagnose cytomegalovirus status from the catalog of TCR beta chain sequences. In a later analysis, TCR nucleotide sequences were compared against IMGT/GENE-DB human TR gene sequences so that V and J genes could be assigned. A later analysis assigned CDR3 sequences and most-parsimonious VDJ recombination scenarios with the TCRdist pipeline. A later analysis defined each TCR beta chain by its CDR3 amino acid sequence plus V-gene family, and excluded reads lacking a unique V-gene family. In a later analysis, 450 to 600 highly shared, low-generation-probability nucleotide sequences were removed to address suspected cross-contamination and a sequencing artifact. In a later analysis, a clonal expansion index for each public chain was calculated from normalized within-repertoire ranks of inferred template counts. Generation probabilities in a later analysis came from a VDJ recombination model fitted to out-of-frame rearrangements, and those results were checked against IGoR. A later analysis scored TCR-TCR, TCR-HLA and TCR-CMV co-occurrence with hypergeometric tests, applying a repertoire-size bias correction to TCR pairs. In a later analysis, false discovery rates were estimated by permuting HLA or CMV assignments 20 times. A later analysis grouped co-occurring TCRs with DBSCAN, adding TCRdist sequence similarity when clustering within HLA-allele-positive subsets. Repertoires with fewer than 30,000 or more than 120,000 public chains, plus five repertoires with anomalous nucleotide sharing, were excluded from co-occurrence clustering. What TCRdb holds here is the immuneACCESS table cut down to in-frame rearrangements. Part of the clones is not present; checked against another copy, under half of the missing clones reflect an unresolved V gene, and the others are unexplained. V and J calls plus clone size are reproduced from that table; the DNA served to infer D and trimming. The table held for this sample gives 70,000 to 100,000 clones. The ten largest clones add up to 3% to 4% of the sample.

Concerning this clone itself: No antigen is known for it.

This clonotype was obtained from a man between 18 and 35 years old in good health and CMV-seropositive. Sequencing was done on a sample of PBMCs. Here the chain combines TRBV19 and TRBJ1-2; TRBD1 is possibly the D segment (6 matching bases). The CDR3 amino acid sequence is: CASNSHRVLNGYTF. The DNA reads TGTGCCAGTAACTCCCACAGGGTGCTTAATGGCTACACCTTC.